The clone carrying this T cell receptor beta chain appeared many times. Its antigen is currently unknown. This sample stems from a study of T cells in Graves' hyperthyroidism and ophthalmopathy. Template material for amplifying TCR beta CDR3 regions consisted of RNA transcripts. When the TCR CDR3 underwent first-round RT-PCR, the HTBI primer set was used. Each CDR3 protein is one row after TCRdb ran MiXCR on the multiplex PCR reads. The sample shows roughly 750,000 distinct CDR3 sequences, less than 20% of them seen only once. V lost 6 bases, J lost 4 bases, and 6 bases stayed unmatched. This CDR3 region has 14 residues. CDR1 is MDHEN and CDR2 is SYDVKM in the germline V gene. Findings and limits, study-wide: Among clonotypes expanded in thyroid above 0.001, most were also found in blood. From stable hyperthyroidism, ophthalmopathy was set apart by a 13 V-J model.

The study excluded patients with uncontrolled infection, other autoimmune disease, pregnancy or lactation. The source of the PBMCs was 10 ml of fresh peripheral blood. The sequenced sample was blood. This chain links TRBV28 with TRBJ1-1; TRBD1 matches at 9 bases. The TCR was taken from a man younger than 30 with Graves' hyperthyroidism. The DNA of the CDR3 is TGTGCCAGCAGCCGTCTGGACAGGGGCACTGAAGCTTTCTTT. As protein: CASSRLDRGTEAFF.